The subject of this entry is one TCR beta chain. Its antigen remains unknown. The data derive from a study of OX40 agonist ivuxolimab in advanced cancers. Study overall: Earlier anti-PD-1, anti-PD-L1 or anti-CTLA-4 therapy was permitted; 30% to 45% had received some. Study-wide findings and caveats: On average, CD8+ T cells showed a greater number of expanded clones than CD4+.

Looked up from germline, CDR1 is SGHDT and CDR2 is YYEEEE. V lost 0 bases to trimming and J lost 0 bases, with 5 bases between them. The length of the CDR3 is 14 residues. Only in-frame clones appear in the TCRdb table, and some are missing; sequencing was by immunoSEQ multiplex PCR. The data contain 20,000 to 25,000 clones, around 77% of them singletons. Specimen: CD4+ or CD8+ T cells sorted from blood, collected in a trial of the OX40 agonist ivuxolimab. The TCR was taken from an adult with an advanced solid tumor such as melanoma, head and neck, liver or kidney cancer. This chain uses TRBV5-6 with TRBJ2-3; D is undetermined. The CDR3 protein is CASSLGKSTDTQYF. DNA of the CDR3: TGTGCCAGCAGCTTGGGCAAGAGCACAGATACGCAGTATTTT. The full variable domain, in which reference TRBV5-6 and TRBJ2-3 provide the parts outside the CDR3, is DAGVTQSPTHLIKTRGQQVTLRCSPKSGHDTVSWYQQALGQGPQFIFQYYEEEERQRGNFPDRFSGHQFPNYSSELNVNALLLGDSALYLCASSLGKSTDTQYFGPGTRLTVL.